The 2 T cell receptor beta chains presented below share a single source sample, sequenced in a study of blood T cell repertoires in COVID-19 (dated by TCRdb to the early 2020s). To prepare the library, the immunoSEQ multiplex PCR assay was applied. Here the immuneACCESS table is served through TCRdb, limited to in-frame sequences with V and J called. Missing clones are a known gap in these copies; in checked studies unresolved V genes cover under half, and the rest lacks a known reason. Recorded for this sample are about 330,000 clones; nearly 90% of them occurred a single time. Under 6% of the sample rests with the top ten. Sample: PBMCs or T cells enriched from blood (not recorded which). The origin of the receptors is a woman in her twenties or thirties who had recovered from COVID-19.

This rearrangement joins TRBV18 to TRBJ2-4, with D possibly being TRBD1 (5 bases). The V end lost 4 bases, the J end lost 7 bases, and 11 bases lay between the germline ends. Germline V lookup: CDR1 KGHSH, CDR2 LQKENI. CDR3 length: 13 amino acids. The CDR3 sequence is CASSRGGSNIQYF. The CDR3 DNA reads TGTGCCAGCTCACGGGGCGGATCGAACATTCAGTACTTC.

This chain links TRBV30 with TRBJ2-5; a possible D gene is TRBD2 (6 bases). Trimming left V 8 bases short and J 4 bases short, with 14 bases between. The germline CDR1 and CDR2 sequences are GTSNPN and SVGIG (reference sequence). The CDR3 length is 12 residues. This chain's CDR3 is CALTRDLETQYF. The CDR3 DNA reads TGTGCCCTTACCCGGGACTTAGAGACCCAGTACTTC.